This T cell receptor beta chain was identified during a study of identical twins. This clonotype was observed a handful of times. In TCRdb, the 5' RACE reads were re-called with MiXCR into one record per CDR3 protein. The sample includes 450,000 or so distinct CDR3 sequences, about 24% of them seen just once. The V end lost 5 bases, the J end lost 4 bases, and 11 bases lay between the germline ends. Germline lookup yields CDR1 MNHNS and CDR2 SASEGT. The length of the CDR3 is 13 residues. These records were also assigned to another study, of T cells expressing NK-cell markers.

This sequence was found in a woman between 18 and 30 years old in good health. What was sequenced was CD4+ T cells sorted from blood. The chain carries TRBV6-1 and TRBJ1-1, with D unclear. Here the CDR3 reads CASSTGRVTEAFF. The CDR3 coding sequence is TGTGCCAGCAGTACGGGGAGGGTCACTGAAGCTTTCTTT.